The text below deals with one T cell receptor beta chain. Its cognate antigen is unknown. This CDR3 region has 14 residues. Germline V lookup: CDR1 SGHRS, CDR2 YFSETQ. The V end was cut by 0 bases, the J end by 6 bases, with 12 bases between. The sample is drawn from a study of cytomegalovirus exposure and HLA in healthy donors. Findings and limits, study-wide: TRBV6-2, TRBV6-3 and some other V segments were excluded as indistinguishable.

It was with 60 Vbeta and 13 Jbeta primers that the PCR ran. Libraries were prepared by immunoSEQ multiplex PCR; TCRdb keeps only in-frame clonotypes and omits some of them. The sample holds about 120,000 clones, 80% seen once. The receptor comes from a young man in good health and CMV-seropositive. Sequenced material: PBMCs. The rearrangement links TRBV5-1 to TRBJ1-2, with a weak D call TRBD1 (6 bases). DNA for the CDR3: TGCGCCAGCAGCTTGGCCCCCGCAGGGGATGGCTACACCTTC. Amino acid sequence: CASSLAPAGDGYTF. The whole variable domain, filled in from reference TRBV5-1 and TRBJ1-2, reads KAGVTQTPRYLIKTRGQQVTLSCSPISGHRSVSWYQQTPGQGLQFLFEYFSETQRNKGNFPGRFSGRQFSNSRSEMNVSTLELGDSALYLCASSLAPAGDGYTFGSGTRLTVV.